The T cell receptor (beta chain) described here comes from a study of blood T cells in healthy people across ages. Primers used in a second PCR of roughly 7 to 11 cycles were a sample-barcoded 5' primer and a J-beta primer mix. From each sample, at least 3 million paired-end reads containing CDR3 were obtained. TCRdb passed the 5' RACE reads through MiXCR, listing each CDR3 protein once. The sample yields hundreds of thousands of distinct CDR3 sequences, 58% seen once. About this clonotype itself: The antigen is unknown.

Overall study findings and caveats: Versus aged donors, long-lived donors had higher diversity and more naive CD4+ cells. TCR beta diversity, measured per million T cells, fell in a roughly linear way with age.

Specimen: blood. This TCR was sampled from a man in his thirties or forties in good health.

The chain's CDR3 is CSAMMRARGGYTF. The CDR3 DNA is TGCAGCGCTATGATGCGGGCCAGAGGTGGCTACACCTTC. This chain links TRBV29-1 with TRBJ1-2; unclear D gene. Trimming removed 7 bases from V and 7 bases from J, with 19 bases in between. The CDR3 is 13 residues long. Germline-derived CDR1 and CDR2 are SQVTM and ANQGSEA.